These 18 T cell receptor beta chains share one sample of origin, sequenced in a study of brain T cells in children with intractable seizures. Libraries were prepared by immunoSEQ multiplex PCR; TCRdb keeps only in-frame clonotypes and omits some of them. The data show about 340,000 clones, approximately 93% seen once. Time point indicated: blood from clinic visit 5 months post-surgery; TSC patient then seizure free. The sequencing here drew on peripheral blood, taken 4 to 5 months after surgery. Receptor source: a boy younger than two with tuberous sclerosis and intractable seizures.

This clone has a single count. This chain connects TRBV30 to TRBJ2-4; no definite D call. The CDR3 length is 19 residues. Germline loops: CDR1 GTSNPN, CDR2 SVGIG (reference sequence). V was cut by 0 bases and J by 0 bases, with 21 bases left in between. This chain's CDR3 is CAWSVDVSVQILAKNIQYF. The CDR3 nucleotides read TGTGCCTGGAGTGTAGACGTCAGCGTCCAAATACTAGCCAAAAACATTCAGTACTTC. Full variable domain (missing parts from reference TRBV30 and TRBJ2-4): SQTIHQWPATLVQPVGSPLSLECTVEGTSNPNLYWYRQAAGRGLQLLFYSVGIGQISSEVPQNLSASRPQDRQFILSSKKLLLSDSGFYLCAWSVDVSVQILAKNIQYFGAGTRLSVL.

The V and J genes are TRBV27 and TRBJ2-1; TRBD2 is a possible D gene (6 bases). CDR1 and CDR2 from the germline V gene are MNHEY and SMNVEV (reference sequence). This CDR3 is built from 16 residues. Trimming stripped 3 bases from V and 2 bases from J, with 14 bases between. In nucleotides, the CDR3 is TGTGCCAGCAGTTTGAAAGGGGAGGAGGCCTACAATGAGCAGTTCTTC. Translation gives CASSLKGEEAYNEQFF.

With respect to this clone: Within the sample, other DNA sequences also encode this same CDR3. The chain joins TRBV11-2 to TRBJ1-2; no clear D. Germline-derived CDR1 and CDR2 are SGHAT and FQNNGV. Trimming removed 5 bases at V and 3 bases at J, with 19 bases between. CDR3 length: 16 residues. The CDR3 spells CASSNRQFVFYYGYTF. The CDR3, as DNA: TGTGCCAGCAGCAATAGGCAGTTTGTGTTTTACTATGGCTACACCTTC.

J is TRBJ2-3 and V is TRBV27; the D is unclear. Germline CDR1 MNHEY, CDR2 SMNVEV (reference sequence). V lost 1 base and J lost 0, with 8 bases in between. This CDR3 spans 15 amino acids. The CDR3 DNA is TGTGCCAGCAGTTTATTTCCCAGAAGCACAGATACGCAGTATTTT. Protein: CASSLFPRSTDTQYF.

In regard to this clone: Other DNA sequences in this specimen translate into the identical CDR3. V gene TRBV18 combines with J gene TRBJ2-7, with 8 bases matching TRBD1. Losses at the gene ends were 2 bases for V and 6 bases for J; bases not matched to a gene: 0. Germline CDR1 reads KGHSH; CDR2 reads LQKENI. The CDR3 runs to 12 residues. The CDR3 protein is CASSPTGGEQYF. CDR3 DNA sequence: TGTGCCAGCTCACCAACAGGGGGCGAGCAGTACTTC.

The rearrangement links TRBV28 to TRBJ2-7; no clear D gene. The CDR3 covers 12 residues. Trimming cost V 4 bases and J 5 bases, with 9 bases left between them. Germline values: CDR1 MDHEN, CDR2 SYDVKM. CDR3 in DNA: TGTGCCAGCAGTTATAGGAACCACGAGCAGTACTTC. Protein product: CASSYRNHEQYF.

J is TRBJ2-1 and V is TRBV5-6; the D is unclear. Trimming left V 2 bases short and J 0 bases short, with 9 bases between. Germline V CDR1 and CDR2: SGHDT, YYEEEE. This CDR3 contains 15 residues. In DNA form, the CDR3 reads TGTGCCAGCAGCTTTTGGGGTAGCTCCTACAATGAGCAGTTCTTC. It is translated as CASSFWGSSYNEQFF.

The table lists this clone with a count of one. V and J are TRBV6-5 and TRBJ2-5; either TRBD1 or TRBD2 may fit D (5 bases each). Trimming took 1 base from V and 2 from J, leaving 14 bases between them. This CDR3 contains 16 residues. Germline CDR1 is MNHEY and CDR2 is SVGAGI. CDR3 nucleotides: TGTGCCAGCAGTTACTGGACCGGGACGGGGCAAGAGACCCAGTACTTC. The encoded protein is CASSYWTGTGQETQYF.

This chain links TRBV5-6 with TRBJ2-2; D might be TRBD2 (6 bases). The V gene lost 4 bases and the J gene lost 6 bases, with 7 bases spanning the gap. Germline CDR1 is SGHDT and CDR2 is YYEEEE. The CDR3 totals 12 residues. Written as DNA, the CDR3 is TGTGCCAGCAGCCCGGGGGCCGGGGAGCTGTTTTTT. Its translation: CASSPGAGELFF.

J is TRBJ2-1 and V is TRBV7-8; D is unresolved. CDR3 size: 14 residues. V lost 7 bases, J lost 7 bases, and 17 bases lay in between. Germline CDR1 SGHVS, CDR2 FQNEAQ. The CDR3 sequence: CASTTTFPQNEQFF. CDR3 DNA sequence: TGTGCCAGCACCACGACTTTTCCTCAGAATGAGCAGTTCTTC.

This rearrangement joins TRBV19 to TRBJ1-5; D uncertain. The CDR3 has 15 amino acids. V was clipped by 3 bases and J by 0 bases, with 9 bases between them. Germline CDR1 LNHDA, CDR2 SQIVND (reference sequence). CDR3 in DNA: TGTGCCAGTAGTATTACACAATATAGCAATCAGCCCCAGCATTTT. The encoded protein is CASSITQYSNQPQHF.

This chain uses TRBV10-3 with TRBJ1-2; 11 nucleotides align to TRBD1. V dropped 10 bases and J dropped 6; count of bases not matched to a gene: 10. The CDR3 totals 14 residues. Germline V lookup: CDR1 ENHRY, CDR2 SYGVKD. The CDR3 bases are TGTGCCACCGGGCCAGGACAGGGGGCGCATGGCTACACCTTC. Amino acids: CATGPGQGAHGYTF.

The chain is built from TRBV3-1 (or the pseudogene TRBV3-2) and TRBJ2-1; 8 bases agree with TRBD1. The CDR3 sequence is 15 residues long. Losses at the gene ends were 3 bases for V and 6 bases for J; bases not matched to a gene: 7. From germline, CDR1 is LGHDT and CDR2 YNNKEL (reference sequence). For the CDR3, the DNA is TGTGCCAGCAGCCAGGACAGGGCTTTTAGCAATGAGCAGTTCTTC. Translated, it gives CASSQDRAFSNEQFF.

This chain joins TRBV6-2 or TRBV6-3 and TRBJ2-3, with no clear D. Germline assignment: CDR1 MNHEY and CDR2 SVGEGT. This CDR3 comprises 11 residues. V lost 5 bases and J lost 1, with 1 base in between. The CDR3 protein is CASSRTDTQYF. In nucleotides, the CDR3 is TGTGCCAGCAGTCGCACAGATACGCAGTATTTT.

Only one count was recorded for this clone. This chain joins TRBV7-2 and TRBJ2-3; 7 bases fit TRBD2. The ends lost 0 bases at V and 6 bases at J; junction bases unmatched: 0. CDR1 and CDR2 from the germline V gene are SGHTA and FQGNSA. The CDR3 is made up of 13 amino acids. CDR3 loop: CASSLAGGDTQYF. CDR3 nucleotides: TGTGCCAGCAGCTTAGCGGGGGGGGATACGCAGTATTTT. Full variable domain (missing parts from reference TRBV7-2 and TRBJ2-3): GAGVSQSPSNKVTEKGKDVELRCDPISGHTALYWYRQSLGQGLEFLIYFQGNSAPDKSGLPSDRFSAERTGGSVSTLTIQRTQQEDSAVYLCASSLAGGDTQYFGPGTRLTVL.

The chain combines TRBV4-1 with TRBJ2-7; tentative D call: TRBD2 (5 bases). V lost 0 bases, J lost 2 bases, and 23 bases lay in between. Germline CDR1 and CDR2: MGHRA and YSYEKL. The CDR3 contains 19 residues. Written as DNA, the CDR3 is TGCGCCAGCAGCCAAGATCTTACATTCGATCTAGCAGGAACCTACGAGCAGTACTTC. Translation gives CASSQDLTFDLAGTYEQYF.

V is TRBV4-1 and J is TRBJ2-7, with 11 bases that match TRBD2. The CDR3 covers 16 residues. V lost 4 bases, J lost 1 base, and 6 bases stayed unmatched. CDR1 is MGHRA, CDR2 YSYEKL, per germline. CDR3 residues: CASSPVGTSGSYEQYF. CDR3 in DNA: TGCGCCAGCAGCCCGGTAGGGACTAGCGGATCCTACGAGCAGTACTTC.

This rearrangement joins TRBV7-9 to TRBJ1-6; 8 positions match TRBD1. The CDR3 has 14 residues. Germline lookup yields CDR1 SEHNR and CDR2 FQNEAQ (reference sequence). V lost 4 bases, J lost 7 bases, and 3 bases stayed unmatched. The DNA of the CDR3 is TGTGCCAGCAGCTCAGGGGGCGGGAATTCACCCCTCCACTTT. Its translation: CASSSGGGNSPLHF.